This entry describes one TCR beta chain. No antigen is known for it. The sample originates from a study of T cell repertoires in cytomegalovirus infection. The CDR3 extends over 13 amino acids. V lost 9 bases and J 0 bases, leaving 12 bases between the germline ends. The germline V gene has CDR1 ENHRY and CDR2 SYGVKD. TCRdb reanalysed the reads using MiXCR and keeps one entry per CDR3 protein. The table includes 300,000 to 400,000 distinct CDR3 sequences, approximately 32% detected once. The chain uses TRBV10-3 and TRBJ2-7; no clear D. The sequencing here drew on cultured PBMCs, taken from culture after CMV antigen stimulation. The sequence was collected from a human donor in good health (CMV status not recorded). Some clones in this sample may be carry-over from other donors' samples. In nucleotides, the CDR3 is TGTGCCATGGCTAGGTCGCACTCCTACGAGCAGTACTTC. Protein sequence: CAMARSHSYEQYF.